This T cell receptor beta chain emerged from a study of T cell changes during pregnancy in multiple sclerosis. Looked up from germline, CDR1 is SEHNR and CDR2 is FQNEAQ (reference sequence). The CDR3 has 15 residues. After removal of 5 bases from V and 5 bases from J, the junction contained 11 bases not matched to a gene. Generated by immunoSEQ multiplex PCR, the TCRdb table keeps only in-frame clones and is missing some. The profile covers tens of thousands of clones, with 85% to 95% appearing a single time and 1.5% to 2% taken by the ten largest. The sequences come from peripheral blood, collected in the first trimester of pregnancy. The chain uses TRBV7-9 and TRBJ2-5, with 7 bases lining up with TRBD1. The receptor was derived from a female donor in good health, enrolled as a control in a pregnancy study. CDR3 coding DNA: TGTGCCAGCAGCCCACCGGGACAGCTATGGGAGACCCAGTACTTC. Translated, it gives CASSPPGQLWETQYF.